Listed below are T cell receptor beta chains from one sample, sequenced in a study of vaccination and CD4 T cells after COVID-19. TCRdb re-called the PCR reads through MiXCR, storing one row per CDR3 protein. The repertoire holds about 9,400 distinct CDR3 sequences, with under 35% as singletons. These receptors lack a known antigen. The sequencing sample was made of CD4+ T cells from blood, cultured in vitro. These receptors all stem from a human donor in good health. Each CDR3 is given with its conserved first and last residue. Fields, in order: J gene, V gene, D gene, clone size, CDR3 protein, CDR3 DNA. D genes are given only for firm matches. A clone size is listed for some rows: how often the clone was seen (once, few, many), or a class if it is expanded.

j_call: TRBJ2-1; v_call: TRBV6-1; d_call: .; clone_size: few; cdr3_aa: CASSEAGLSYNEQFF; cdr3_nt: TGTGCCAGCAGTGAAGCCGGACTATCCTACAATGAGCAGTTCTTC
j_call: TRBJ1-2; v_call: TRBV11-2; d_call: .; clone_size: few; cdr3_aa: CASSLGGSGDYGYTF; cdr3_nt: TGTGCCAGCAGCTTAGGTGGTTCGGGAGACTATGGCTACACCTTC
j_call: TRBJ2-1; v_call: TRBV4-3; d_call: TRBD1; clone_size: .; cdr3_aa: CASSLQQGAGYNEQFF; cdr3_nt: TGCGCCAGCAGCCTTCAGCAGGGGGCCGGCTACAATGAGCAGTTCTTC
j_call: TRBJ2-7; v_call: TRBV7-2; d_call: .; clone_size: few; cdr3_aa: CASGPSRHSSYEQYF; cdr3_nt: TGTGCCAGCGGCCCTAGCCGGCACAGCTCCTACGAGCAGTACTTC
j_call: TRBJ1-5; v_call: TRBV4-1; d_call: TRBD1; clone_size: .; cdr3_aa: CASSHPDRVDQPQHF; cdr3_nt: TGCGCCAGCAGCCACCCGGACAGGGTTGACCAGCCCCAGCATTTT
j_call: TRBJ2-3; v_call: TRBV28; d_call: .; clone_size: few; cdr3_aa: CASSPAPWDTQYF; cdr3_nt: TGTGCCAGCAGTCCCGCTCCTTGGGATACGCAGTATTTT
j_call: TRBJ1-1; v_call: TRBV18; d_call: .; clone_size: .; cdr3_aa: CASSPAGLDTEAFF; cdr3_nt: TGTGCCAGCTCACCGGCAGGGTTGGATACTGAAGCTTTCTTT
j_call: TRBJ2-1; v_call: TRBV20-1; d_call: TRBD1; clone_size: .; cdr3_aa: CSARGGQGAGVQFF; cdr3_nt: TGCAGTGCTAGGGGCGGACAGGGGGCTGGAGTGCAGTTCTTC
j_call: TRBJ2-6; v_call: TRBV30; d_call: .; clone_size: .; cdr3_aa: CAWTQGRSGANVLTF; cdr3_nt: TGTGCCTGGACTCAGGGGCGGTCTGGGGCCAACGTCCTGACTTTC
j_call: TRBJ1-5; v_call: TRBV12-3/TRBV12-4; d_call: .; clone_size: .; cdr3_aa: CASRTTGLSNQPQHF; cdr3_nt: TGTGCCAGCAGGACCACAGGGTTAAGCAATCAGCCCCAGCATTTT
j_call: TRBJ2-1; v_call: TRBV7-2; d_call: .; clone_size: few; cdr3_aa: CASSLEAGWNEQFF; cdr3_nt: TGTGCCAGCAGCTTAGAGGCAGGGTGGAATGAGCAGTTCTTC
j_call: TRBJ1-6; v_call: TRBV10-3; d_call: .; clone_size: few; cdr3_aa: CAIQDGGDKSPLHF; cdr3_nt: TGTGCCATACAGGACGGGGGAGACAAATCACCCCTCCACTTT
j_call: TRBJ2-7; v_call: TRBV5-8; d_call: TRBD1; clone_size: few; cdr3_aa: CASRRGTGPTYEQYF; cdr3_nt: TGTGCCAGCAGACGTGGGACAGGGCCTACCTACGAGCAGTACTTC
j_call: TRBJ2-1; v_call: TRBV24-1; d_call: .; clone_size: .; cdr3_aa: CATSDLFQGQEGEQFF; cdr3_nt: TGTGCCACCAGTGATTTGTTCCAAGGTCAAGAGGGTGAGCAGTTCTTC
j_call: TRBJ2-1; v_call: TRBV28; d_call: .; clone_size: .; cdr3_aa: CASSSLGQPQTYNEQFF; cdr3_nt: TGTGCCAGCAGTTCCCTGGGACAACCCCAAACCTACAATGAGCAGTTCTTC
j_call: TRBJ2-3; v_call: TRBV20-1; d_call: .; clone_size: once; cdr3_aa: CSAEGRDGSTDTQYF; cdr3_nt: TGCAGTGCAGAGGGCCGGGACGGAAGCACAGATACGCAGTATTTT
j_call: TRBJ2-3; v_call: TRBV7-3; d_call: .; clone_size: .; cdr3_aa: CASSLVERRTSTDTQYF; cdr3_nt: TGTGCCAGCAGCTTAGTCGAGCGACGAACTAGCACAGATACGCAGTATTTT
j_call: TRBJ1-6; v_call: TRBV25-1; d_call: .; clone_size: once; cdr3_aa: CASSEDQARISPLHF; cdr3_nt: TGTGCCAGCAGTGAAGACCAAGCTAGGATTTCACCCCTCCACTTT
j_call: TRBJ1-2; v_call: TRBV20-1; d_call: .; clone_size: .; cdr3_aa: CSASTPAGLNYGYTF; cdr3_nt: TGCAGTGCTAGCACGCCCGCGGGACTTAACTATGGCTACACCTTC
j_call: TRBJ2-3; v_call: TRBV19; d_call: TRBD2; clone_size: .; cdr3_aa: CASSIVPSGSRTDTQYF; cdr3_nt: TGTGCCAGTAGTATCGTGCCTAGCGGGTCACGCACAGATACGCAGTATTTT
j_call: TRBJ1-2; v_call: TRBV15; d_call: TRBD1; clone_size: few; cdr3_aa: CATRTGQGSWYGYTF; cdr3_nt: TGTGCCACCAGAACTGGACAGGGGAGTTGGTATGGCTACACCTTC
j_call: TRBJ2-7; v_call: TRBV19; d_call: .; clone_size: .; cdr3_aa: CASSIWGARDEQYF; cdr3_nt: TGTGCCAGTAGTATATGGGGGGCGAGGGACGAGCAGTACTTC
j_call: TRBJ1-2; v_call: TRBV29-1; d_call: TRBD1; clone_size: .; cdr3_aa: CSVVAGGNYGYTF; cdr3_nt: TGCAGCGTTGTGGCAGGGGGTAACTATGGCTACACCTTC
j_call: TRBJ1-2; v_call: TRBV7-2; d_call: .; clone_size: few; cdr3_aa: CASSPDRHGYTF; cdr3_nt: TGTGCCAGCAGCCCCGACAGACATGGCTACACCTTC
j_call: TRBJ2-7; v_call: TRBV9; d_call: .; clone_size: .; cdr3_aa: CASSVASLAGDEQYF; cdr3_nt: TGTGCCAGCAGCGTAGCAAGCTTAGCCGGTGACGAGCAGTACTTC
j_call: TRBJ1-1; v_call: TRBV7-2; d_call: .; clone_size: .; cdr3_aa: CASSLEHRVLARTRGRPEAFF; cdr3_nt: TGTGCCAGCAGCTTAGAGCACCGGGTTCTAGCCCGGACACGAGGGAGACCTGAAGCTTTCTTT
j_call: TRBJ2-7; v_call: TRBV5-4; d_call: TRBD2; clone_size: .; cdr3_aa: CASSLLAGGGEQYF; cdr3_nt: TGTGCCAGCAGCTTGTTAGCGGGAGGCGGCGAGCAGTACTTC
j_call: TRBJ2-3; v_call: TRBV19; d_call: .; clone_size: .; cdr3_aa: CASSSRPVGVREDTQYF; cdr3_nt: TGTGCCAGTAGTAGCCGTCCGGTTGGGGTCCGGGAAGATACGCAGTATTTT
j_call: TRBJ1-5; v_call: TRBV2; d_call: .; clone_size: .; cdr3_aa: CASSEDRSNQPQHF; cdr3_nt: TGTGCCAGCAGTGAAGACAGGAGCAATCAGCCCCAGCATTTT
j_call: TRBJ1-2; v_call: TRBV24-1; d_call: .; clone_size: few; cdr3_aa: CATSQGHSYGYTF; cdr3_nt: TGTGCCACCAGTCAGGGACACAGCTATGGCTACACCTTC
j_call: TRBJ1-5; v_call: TRBV20-1; d_call: .; clone_size: .; cdr3_aa: CSASTGQPQHF; cdr3_nt: TGCAGTGCCAGCACGGGGCAGCCCCAGCATTTT
j_call: TRBJ1-2; v_call: TRBV7-8; d_call: .; clone_size: few; cdr3_aa: CASSLGGNYGYTF; cdr3_nt: TGTGCCAGCAGCTTAGGCGGCAACTATGGCTACACCTTC
j_call: TRBJ1-2; v_call: TRBV28; d_call: .; clone_size: few; cdr3_aa: CASGETGYTF; cdr3_nt: TGTGCCAGCGGGGAAACTGGCTACACCTTC
j_call: TRBJ1-2; v_call: TRBV2; d_call: .; clone_size: few; cdr3_aa: CASSESSYYGYTF; cdr3_nt: TGTGCCAGCAGTGAATCCAGCTACTATGGCTACACCTTC
j_call: TRBJ2-3; v_call: TRBV11-3; d_call: TRBD1; clone_size: .; cdr3_aa: CASSSRDRGADTQYF; cdr3_nt: TGTGCCAGCAGCTCGAGGGACAGGGGGGCAGATACGCAGTATTTT
j_call: TRBJ2-5; v_call: TRBV10-3; d_call: TRBD2; clone_size: .; cdr3_aa: CAISLLAGGETQYF; cdr3_nt: TGTGCCATCAGTCTACTAGCGGGGGGGGAGACCCAGTACTTC
j_call: TRBJ1-2; v_call: TRBV28; d_call: TRBD1; clone_size: .; cdr3_aa: CASSSLQGAGISNYGYTF; cdr3_nt: TGTGCCAGCAGTTCCCTACAGGGGGCGGGGATCTCCAACTATGGCTACACCTTC
j_call: TRBJ2-2; v_call: TRBV6-1; d_call: .; clone_size: few; cdr3_aa: CASSARMGGELFF; cdr3_nt: TGTGCCAGCAGTGCTCGAATGGGCGGGGAGCTGTTTTTT
j_call: TRBJ2-5; v_call: TRBV7-9; d_call: .; clone_size: few; cdr3_aa: CASAGRWETQYF; cdr3_nt: TGTGCCAGCGCGGGGAGGTGGGAGACCCAGTACTTC
j_call: TRBJ2-7; v_call: TRBV5-4; d_call: TRBD1; clone_size: few; cdr3_aa: CASSLVTGYEQYF; cdr3_nt: TGTGCCAGCAGCTTGGTGACAGGGTACGAGCAGTACTTC
j_call: TRBJ2-5; v_call: TRBV2; d_call: .; clone_size: .; cdr3_aa: CASTFGQGGETQYF; cdr3_nt: TGTGCCAGCACTTTCGGGCAGGGAGGAGAGACCCAGTACTTC
j_call: TRBJ1-2; v_call: TRBV28; d_call: .; clone_size: .; cdr3_aa: CASSLLNYGYTF; cdr3_nt: TGTGCCAGCAGCCTACTGAACTATGGCTACACCTTC
j_call: TRBJ2-5; v_call: TRBV7-8; d_call: TRBD2; clone_size: few; cdr3_aa: CASSLGWLAEETQYF; cdr3_nt: TGTGCCAGCAGCTTAGGGTGGCTAGCGGAAGAGACCCAGTACTTC
j_call: TRBJ1-1; v_call: TRBV5-1; d_call: .; clone_size: .; cdr3_aa: CASSLAGSMNTEAFF; cdr3_nt: TGCGCCAGCAGCTTGGCCGGGTCGATGAACACTGAAGCTTTCTTT
j_call: TRBJ1-2; v_call: TRBV20-1; d_call: .; clone_size: .; cdr3_aa: CSARGGAGDGYTF; cdr3_nt: TGCAGTGCTAGAGGAGGGGCCGGGGATGGCTACACCTTC
j_call: TRBJ2-5; v_call: TRBV20-1; d_call: .; clone_size: .; cdr3_aa: CSASSETQYF; cdr3_nt: TGCAGTGCTAGTTCGGAGACCCAGTACTTC
j_call: TRBJ1-6; v_call: TRBV27; d_call: .; clone_size: few; cdr3_aa: CASSFGSSPLHF; cdr3_nt: TGTGCCAGCAGTTTCGGGTCTTCACCCCTCCACTTT
j_call: TRBJ1-1; v_call: TRBV11-3; d_call: TRBD1; clone_size: .; cdr3_aa: CASSPGQGWSTEAFF; cdr3_nt: TGTGCCAGCAGCCCCGGACAGGGTTGGAGCACTGAAGCTTTCTTT
j_call: TRBJ1-5; v_call: TRBV6-1; d_call: .; clone_size: few; cdr3_aa: CASSPGTSNQPQHF; cdr3_nt: TGTGCCAGCAGCCCCGGCACTAGCAATCAGCCCCAGCATTTT
j_call: TRBJ2-7; v_call: TRBV20-1; d_call: .; clone_size: .; cdr3_aa: CSARDRVRPYEQYF; cdr3_nt: TGCAGTGCTAGAGATCGGGTACGTCCCTACGAGCAGTACTTC
j_call: TRBJ2-7; v_call: TRBV20-1; d_call: .; clone_size: few; cdr3_aa: CSASRGTPITYEQYF; cdr3_nt: TGCAGTGCTAGTCGTGGGACGCCTATCACCTACGAGCAGTACTTC
j_call: TRBJ1-1; v_call: TRBV7-2; d_call: TRBD1; clone_size: few; cdr3_aa: CASSRGDRRNTEAFF; cdr3_nt: TGTGCCAGCAGCAGAGGGGACAGGAGGAACACTGAAGCTTTCTTT
j_call: TRBJ1-1; v_call: TRBV19; d_call: .; clone_size: .; cdr3_aa: CASSTAGDTEAFF; cdr3_nt: TGTGCCAGTAGTACGGCGGGAGACACTGAAGCTTTCTTT
j_call: TRBJ1-6; v_call: TRBV6-4; d_call: TRBD1; clone_size: medium-sized; cdr3_aa: CASSDGTDNSPLHF; cdr3_nt: TGTGCCAGCAGTGACGGGACAGATAATTCACCCCTCCACTTT
j_call: TRBJ2-5; v_call: TRBV29-1; d_call: .; clone_size: .; cdr3_aa: CSLLGGGETQYF; cdr3_nt: TGCAGCCTCCTCGGGGGTGGGGAGACCCAGTACTTC
j_call: TRBJ2-7; v_call: TRBV19; d_call: .; clone_size: few; cdr3_aa: CASSPQGTSYEQYF; cdr3_nt: TGTGCCAGTAGCCCCCAGGGGACCTCCTACGAGCAGTACTTC
j_call: TRBJ2-3; v_call: TRBV12-3/TRBV12-4; d_call: TRBD2; clone_size: few; cdr3_aa: CASSLTSDRTDTQYF; cdr3_nt: TGTGCCAGCAGCCTGACTAGCGATCGCACAGATACGCAGTATTTT
j_call: TRBJ2-7; v_call: TRBV18; d_call: TRBD2; clone_size: .; cdr3_aa: CASSPLPGGPLTYEQYF; cdr3_nt: TGTGCCAGCTCACCCCTACCGGGGGGGCCCCTGACCTACGAGCAGTACTTC